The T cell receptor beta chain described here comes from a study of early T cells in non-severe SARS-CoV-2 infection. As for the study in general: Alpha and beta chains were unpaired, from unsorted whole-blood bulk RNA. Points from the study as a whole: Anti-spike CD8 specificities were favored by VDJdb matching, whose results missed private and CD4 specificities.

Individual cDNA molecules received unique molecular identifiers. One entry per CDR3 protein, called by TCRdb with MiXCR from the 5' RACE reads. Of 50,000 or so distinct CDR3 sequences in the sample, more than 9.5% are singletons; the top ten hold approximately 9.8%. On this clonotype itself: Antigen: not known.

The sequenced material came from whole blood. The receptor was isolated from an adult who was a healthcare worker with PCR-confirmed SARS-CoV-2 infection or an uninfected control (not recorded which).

The CDR3 protein is CASSLRGDYGYTF. CDR3 nucleotide sequence: TGTGCCAGCAGCTTAAGGGGTGACTATGGCTACACCTTC. The chain carries TRBV7-3 and TRBJ1-2; D call uncertain. V was cut by 1 base and J by 3 bases, with 6 bases left in between. CDR1 and CDR2 (germline): SGHTA, FQGTGA. This CDR3 comprises 13 residues. The entire variable domain, with the rest obtained from reference TRBV7-3 and TRBJ1-2, is as follows: GAGVSQTPSNKVTEKGKYVELRCDPISGHTALYWYRQSLGQGPEFLIYFQGTGAADDSGLPNDRFFAVRPEGSVSTLKIQRTERGDSAVYLCASSLRGDYGYTFGSGTRLTVV.